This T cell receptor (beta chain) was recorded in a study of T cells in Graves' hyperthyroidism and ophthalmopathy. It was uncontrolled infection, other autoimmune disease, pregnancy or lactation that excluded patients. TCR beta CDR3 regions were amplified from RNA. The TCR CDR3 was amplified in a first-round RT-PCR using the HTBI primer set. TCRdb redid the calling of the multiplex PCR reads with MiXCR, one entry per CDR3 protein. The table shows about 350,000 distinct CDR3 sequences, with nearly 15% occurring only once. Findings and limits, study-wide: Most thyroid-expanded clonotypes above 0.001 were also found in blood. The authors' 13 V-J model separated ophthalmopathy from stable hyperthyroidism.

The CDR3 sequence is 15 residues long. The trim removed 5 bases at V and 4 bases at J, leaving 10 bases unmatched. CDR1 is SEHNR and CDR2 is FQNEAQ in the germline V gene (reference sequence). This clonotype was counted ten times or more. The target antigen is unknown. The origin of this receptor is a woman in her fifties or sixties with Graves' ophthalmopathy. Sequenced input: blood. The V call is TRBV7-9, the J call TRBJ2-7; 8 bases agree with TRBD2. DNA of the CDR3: TGTGCCAGCAGCCCGTCAGCGGGAGTCGGATACGAGCAGTACTTC. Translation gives CASSPSAGVGYEQYF.